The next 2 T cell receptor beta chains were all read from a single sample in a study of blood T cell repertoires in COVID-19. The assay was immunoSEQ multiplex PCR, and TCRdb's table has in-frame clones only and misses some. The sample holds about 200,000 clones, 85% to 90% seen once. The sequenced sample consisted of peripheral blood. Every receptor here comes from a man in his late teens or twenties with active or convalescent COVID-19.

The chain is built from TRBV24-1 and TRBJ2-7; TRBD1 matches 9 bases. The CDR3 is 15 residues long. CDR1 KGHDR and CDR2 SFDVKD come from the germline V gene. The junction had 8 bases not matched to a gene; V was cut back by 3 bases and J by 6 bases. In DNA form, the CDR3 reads TGTGCCACCAGTGATAGCCGGGACAGGGCAGGCGAGCAGTACTTC. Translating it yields CATSDSRDRAGEQYF.

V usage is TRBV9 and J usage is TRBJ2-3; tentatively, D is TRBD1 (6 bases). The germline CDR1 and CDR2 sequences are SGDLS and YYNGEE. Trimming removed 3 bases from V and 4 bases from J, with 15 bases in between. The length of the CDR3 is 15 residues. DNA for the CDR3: TGTGCCAGCAGCGGACAAGGACAGTCCGCAGATACGCAGTATTTT. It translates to CASSGQGQSADTQYF.